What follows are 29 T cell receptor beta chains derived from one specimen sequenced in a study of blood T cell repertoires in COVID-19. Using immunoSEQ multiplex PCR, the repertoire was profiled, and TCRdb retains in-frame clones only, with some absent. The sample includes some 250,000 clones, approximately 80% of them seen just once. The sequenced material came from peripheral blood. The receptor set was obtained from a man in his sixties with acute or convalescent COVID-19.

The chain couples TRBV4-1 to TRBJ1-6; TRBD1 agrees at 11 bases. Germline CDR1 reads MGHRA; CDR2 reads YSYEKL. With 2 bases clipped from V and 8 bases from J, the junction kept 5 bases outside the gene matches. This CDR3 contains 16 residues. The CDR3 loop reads CASSQLGQGADSPLHF. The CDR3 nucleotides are TGCGCCAGCAGCCAACTAGGACAGGGGGCGGATTCACCCCTCCACTTT.

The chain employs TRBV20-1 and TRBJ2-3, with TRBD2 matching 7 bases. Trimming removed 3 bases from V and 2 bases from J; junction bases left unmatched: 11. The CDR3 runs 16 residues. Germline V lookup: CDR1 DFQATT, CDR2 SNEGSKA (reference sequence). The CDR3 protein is CSASLRTGGHTDTQYF. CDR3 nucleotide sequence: TGCAGTGCTAGTTTGAGGACGGGGGGTCACACAGATACGCAGTATTTT.

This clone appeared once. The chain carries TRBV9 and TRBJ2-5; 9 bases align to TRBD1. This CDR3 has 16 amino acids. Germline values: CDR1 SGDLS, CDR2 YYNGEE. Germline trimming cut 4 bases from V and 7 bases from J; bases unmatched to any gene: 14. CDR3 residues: CASSLALGQGKGTQYF. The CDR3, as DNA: TGTGCCAGCAGCTTAGCCCTAGGACAGGGGAAGGGGACCCAGTACTTC.

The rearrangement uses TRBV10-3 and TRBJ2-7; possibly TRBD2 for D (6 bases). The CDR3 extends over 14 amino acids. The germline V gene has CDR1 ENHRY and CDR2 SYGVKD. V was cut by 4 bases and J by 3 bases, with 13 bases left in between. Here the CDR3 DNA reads TGTGCCATCAGTGGCCCAGGCGGGGACTACGAGCAGTACTTC. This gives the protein CAISGPGGDYEQYF.

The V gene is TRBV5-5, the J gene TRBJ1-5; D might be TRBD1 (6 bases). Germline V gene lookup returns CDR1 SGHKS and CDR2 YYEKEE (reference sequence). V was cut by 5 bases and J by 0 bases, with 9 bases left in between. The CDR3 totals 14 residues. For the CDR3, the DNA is TGTGCCAGCAGTACAGGGTCTAGCAATCAGCCCCAGCATTTT. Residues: CASSTGSSNQPQHF.

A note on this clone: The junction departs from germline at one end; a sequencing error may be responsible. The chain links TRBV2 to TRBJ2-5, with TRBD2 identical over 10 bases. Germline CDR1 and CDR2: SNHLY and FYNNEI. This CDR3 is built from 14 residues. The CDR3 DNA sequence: TGTGCCAGCAGCGAAGCGGGGGGGCAAGAGACCCAGTACTTC. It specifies CASSEAGGQETQYF.

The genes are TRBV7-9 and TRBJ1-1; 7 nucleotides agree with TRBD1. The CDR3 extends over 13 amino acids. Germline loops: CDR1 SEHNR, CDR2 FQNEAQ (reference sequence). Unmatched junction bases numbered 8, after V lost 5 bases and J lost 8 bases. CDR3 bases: TGTGCCAGCAGCCCTCGAAGGGGGCACGAAGCTTTCTTT. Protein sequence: CASSPRRGHEAFF. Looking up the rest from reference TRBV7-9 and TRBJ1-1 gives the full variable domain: DTGVSQNPRHKITKRGQNVTFRCDPISEHNRLYWYRQTLGQGPEFLTYFQNEAQLEKSRLLSDRFSAERPKGSFSTLEIQRTEQGDSAMYLCASSPRRGHEAFFGQGTRLTVV.

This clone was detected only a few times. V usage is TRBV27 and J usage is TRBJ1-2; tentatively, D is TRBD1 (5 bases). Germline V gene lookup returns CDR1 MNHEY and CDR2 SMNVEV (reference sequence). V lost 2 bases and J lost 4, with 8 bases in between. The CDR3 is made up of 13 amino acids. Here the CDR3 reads CASSLRGSYGYTF. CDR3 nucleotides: TGTGCCAGCAGTTTAAGGGGAAGCTATGGCTACACCTTC.

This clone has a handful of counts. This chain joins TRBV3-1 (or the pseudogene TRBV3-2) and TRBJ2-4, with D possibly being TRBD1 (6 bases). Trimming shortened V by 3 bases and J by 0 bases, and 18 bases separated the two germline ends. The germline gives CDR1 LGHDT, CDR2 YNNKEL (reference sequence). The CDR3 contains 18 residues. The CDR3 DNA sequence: TGTGCCAGCAGCCACCGGGACGGACAGACAGGAGCCAAAAACATTCAGTACTTC. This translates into CASSHRDGQTGAKNIQYF.

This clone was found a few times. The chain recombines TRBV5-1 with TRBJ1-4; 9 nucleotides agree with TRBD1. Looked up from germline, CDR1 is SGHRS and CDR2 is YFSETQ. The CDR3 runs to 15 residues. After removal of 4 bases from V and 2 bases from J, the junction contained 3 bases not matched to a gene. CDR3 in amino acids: CASSDGQGTNEKLFF. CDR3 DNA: TGCGCCAGCAGCGACGGACAGGGGACTAATGAAAAACTGTTTTTT. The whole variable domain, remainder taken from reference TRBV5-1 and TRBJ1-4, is KAGVTQTPRYLIKTRGQQVTLSCSPISGHRSVSWYQQTPGQGLQFLFEYFSETQRNKGNFPGRFSGRQFSNSRSEMNVSTLELGDSALYLCASSDGQGTNEKLFFGSGTQLSVL.

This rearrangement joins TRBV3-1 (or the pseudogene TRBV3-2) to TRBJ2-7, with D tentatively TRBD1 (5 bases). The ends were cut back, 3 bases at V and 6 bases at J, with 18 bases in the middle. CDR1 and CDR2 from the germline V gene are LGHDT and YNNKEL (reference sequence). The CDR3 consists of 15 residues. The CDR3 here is CASSHVGAGFLEQYF. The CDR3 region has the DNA TGTGCCAGCAGCCACGTTGGGGCCGGATTCCTCGAGCAGTACTTC.

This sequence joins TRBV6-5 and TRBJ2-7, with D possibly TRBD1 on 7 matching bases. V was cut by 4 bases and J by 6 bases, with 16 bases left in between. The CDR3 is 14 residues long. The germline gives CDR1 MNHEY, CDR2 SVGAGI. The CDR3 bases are TGTGCCAGCAGTTTACTGACAGGGAGGAGCGAGCAGTACTTC. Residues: CASSLLTGRSEQYF.

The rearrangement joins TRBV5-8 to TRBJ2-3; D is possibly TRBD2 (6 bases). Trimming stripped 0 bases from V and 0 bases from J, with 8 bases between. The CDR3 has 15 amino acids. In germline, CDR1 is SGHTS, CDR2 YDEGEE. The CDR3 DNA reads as TGTGCCAGCAGCTTGGCCCGGGGGAGCACAGATACGCAGTATTTT. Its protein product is CASSLARGSTDTQYF.

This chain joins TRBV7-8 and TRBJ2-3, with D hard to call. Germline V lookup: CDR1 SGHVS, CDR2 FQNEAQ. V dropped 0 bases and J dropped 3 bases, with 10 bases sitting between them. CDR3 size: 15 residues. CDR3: CASSLALTSTDTQYF. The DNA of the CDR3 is TGTGCCAGCAGCTTAGCCCTCACAAGTACAGATACGCAGTATTTT.

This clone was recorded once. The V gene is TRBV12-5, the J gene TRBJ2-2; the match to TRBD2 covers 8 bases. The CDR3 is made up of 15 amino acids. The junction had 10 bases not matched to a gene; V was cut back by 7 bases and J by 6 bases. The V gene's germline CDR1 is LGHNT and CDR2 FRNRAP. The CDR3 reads CASALSGGTAGELFF. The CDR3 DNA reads TGTGCTAGTGCCCTTTCGGGAGGGACGGCCGGGGAGCTGTTTTTT.

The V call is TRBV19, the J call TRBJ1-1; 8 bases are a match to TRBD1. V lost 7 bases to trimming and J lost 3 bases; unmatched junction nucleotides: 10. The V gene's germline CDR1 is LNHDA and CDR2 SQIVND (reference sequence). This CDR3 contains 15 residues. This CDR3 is CASISGTGFDTEAFF. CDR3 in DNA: TGTGCCAGTATCTCCGGGACAGGCTTTGACACTGAAGCTTTCTTT.

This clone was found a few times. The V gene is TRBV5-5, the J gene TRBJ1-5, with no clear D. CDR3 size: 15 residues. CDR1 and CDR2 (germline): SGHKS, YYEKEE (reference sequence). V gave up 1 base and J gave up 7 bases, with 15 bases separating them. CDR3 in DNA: TGTGCCAGCAGCTTGAATGGAGTCGGTAGACAGCCCCAGCATTTT. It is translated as CASSLNGVGRQPQHF.

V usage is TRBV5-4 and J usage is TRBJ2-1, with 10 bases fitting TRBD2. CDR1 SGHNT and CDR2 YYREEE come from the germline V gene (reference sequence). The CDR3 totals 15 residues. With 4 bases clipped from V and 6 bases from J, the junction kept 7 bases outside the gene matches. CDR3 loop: CASSLLAGAINEQFF. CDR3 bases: TGTGCCAGCAGCCTGCTAGCGGGGGCGATCAATGAGCAGTTCTTC.

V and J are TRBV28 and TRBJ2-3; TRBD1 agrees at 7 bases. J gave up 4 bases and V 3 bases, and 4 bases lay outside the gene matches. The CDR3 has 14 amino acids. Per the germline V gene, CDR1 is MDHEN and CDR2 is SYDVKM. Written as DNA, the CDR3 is TGTGCCAGCAGTTTGTTAACAGGGGCAGATACGCAGTATTTT. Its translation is CASSLLTGADTQYF.

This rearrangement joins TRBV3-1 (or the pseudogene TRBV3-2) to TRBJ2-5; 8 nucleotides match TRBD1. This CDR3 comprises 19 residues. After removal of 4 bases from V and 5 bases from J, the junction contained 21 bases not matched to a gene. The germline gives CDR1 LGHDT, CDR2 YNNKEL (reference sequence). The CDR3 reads CASSPLTRTTGQGYETQYF. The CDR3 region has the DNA TGTGCCAGCAGCCCCCTGACCAGGACCACCGGACAGGGATACGAGACCCAGTACTTC.

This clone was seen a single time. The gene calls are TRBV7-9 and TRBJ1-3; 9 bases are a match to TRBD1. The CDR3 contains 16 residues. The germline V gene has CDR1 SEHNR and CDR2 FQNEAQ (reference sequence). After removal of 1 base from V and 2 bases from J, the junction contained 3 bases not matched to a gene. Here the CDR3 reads CASSLERQGAGNTIYF. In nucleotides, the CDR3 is TGTGCCAGCAGCTTAGAGCGACAGGGGGCTGGAAACACCATATATTTT.

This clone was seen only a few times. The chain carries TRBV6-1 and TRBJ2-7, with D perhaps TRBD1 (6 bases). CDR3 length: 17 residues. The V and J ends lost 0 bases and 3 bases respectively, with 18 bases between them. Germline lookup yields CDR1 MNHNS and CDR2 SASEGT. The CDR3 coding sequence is TGTGCCAGCAGTGAAGCCCTCGGACAGCCAAAATACTACGAGCAGTACTTC. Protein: CASSEALGQPKYYEQYF.

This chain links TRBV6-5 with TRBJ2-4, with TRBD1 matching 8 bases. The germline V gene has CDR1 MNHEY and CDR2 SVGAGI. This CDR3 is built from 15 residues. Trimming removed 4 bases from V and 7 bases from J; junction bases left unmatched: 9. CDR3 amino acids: CASSFSRTGNNIQYF. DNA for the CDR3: TGTGCCAGCAGTTTCTCCCGGACAGGGAACAACATTCAGTACTTC.

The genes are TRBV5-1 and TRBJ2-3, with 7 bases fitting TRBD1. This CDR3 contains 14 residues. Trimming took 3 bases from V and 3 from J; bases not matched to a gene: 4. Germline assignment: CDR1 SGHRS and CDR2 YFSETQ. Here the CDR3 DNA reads TGCGCCAGCAGCTCGGGACAGCCAACAGATACGCAGTATTTT. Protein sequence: CASSSGQPTDTQYF.

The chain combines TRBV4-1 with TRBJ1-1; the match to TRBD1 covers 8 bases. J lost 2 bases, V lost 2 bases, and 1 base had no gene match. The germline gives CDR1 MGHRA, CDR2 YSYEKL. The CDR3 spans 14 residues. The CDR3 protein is CASSQPGGNTEAFF. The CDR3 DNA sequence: TGCGCCAGCAGCCAACCAGGGGGCAACACTGAAGCTTTCTTT.

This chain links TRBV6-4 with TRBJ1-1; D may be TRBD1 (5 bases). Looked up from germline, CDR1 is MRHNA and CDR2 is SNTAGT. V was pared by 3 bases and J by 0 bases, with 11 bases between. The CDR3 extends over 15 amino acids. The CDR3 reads CASSEQGNLNTEAFF. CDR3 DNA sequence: TGTGCCAGCAGTGAGCAGGGAAATTTGAACACTGAAGCTTTCTTT.

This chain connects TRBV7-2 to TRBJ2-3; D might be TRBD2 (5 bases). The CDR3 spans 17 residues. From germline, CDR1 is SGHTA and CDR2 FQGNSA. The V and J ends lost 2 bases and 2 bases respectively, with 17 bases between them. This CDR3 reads CASSLRARTSYTDTQYF. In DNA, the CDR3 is TGTGCCAGCAGCTTAAGGGCAAGGACTTCATACACAGATACGCAGTATTTT. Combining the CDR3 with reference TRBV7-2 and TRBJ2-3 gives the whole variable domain GAGVSQSPSNKVTEKGKDVELRCDPISGHTALYWYRQSLGQGLEFLIYFQGNSAPDKSGLPSDRFSAERTGGSVSTLTIQRTQQEDSAVYLCASSLRARTSYTDTQYFGPGTRLTVL.

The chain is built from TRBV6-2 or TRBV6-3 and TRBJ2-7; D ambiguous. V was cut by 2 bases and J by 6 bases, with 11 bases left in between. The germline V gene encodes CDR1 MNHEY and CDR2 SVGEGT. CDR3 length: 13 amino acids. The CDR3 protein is CASSYTDKREQYF. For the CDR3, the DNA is TGTGCCAGCAGTTACACTGACAAACGCGAGCAGTACTTC.

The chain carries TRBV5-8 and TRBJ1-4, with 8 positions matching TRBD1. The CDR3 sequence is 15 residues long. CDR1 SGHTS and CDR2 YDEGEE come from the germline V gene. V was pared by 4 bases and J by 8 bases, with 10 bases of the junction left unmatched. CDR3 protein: CASSKDRDGGEKLFF. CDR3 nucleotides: TGTGCCAGCAGCAAGGACAGGGACGGGGGGGAAAAACTGTTTTTT.